These 22 T cell receptor beta chains were sequenced from one sample in a study of blood T cell repertoires in COVID-19. Produced via immunoSEQ multiplex PCR; TCRdb's table is partial and in-frame only. The sample carries around 300,000 clones, 86% recorded once. The sample comprised PBMCs or T cells enriched from blood (not recorded which). These receptors all stem from a young woman who had recovered from COVID-19.

The chain carries TRBV6-4 and TRBJ2-1; 7 bases align to TRBD1. The CDR3 is made up of 12 amino acids. The germline gives CDR1 MRHNA, CDR2 SNTAGT. V gave up 4 bases and J gave up 10 bases; unmatched junction bases: 4. The CDR3 loop is CASSGPGGEQFF. CDR3 bases: TGTGCCAGCAGTGGCCCAGGGGGAGAGCAGTTCTTC.

The rearrangement joins TRBV5-8 to TRBJ1-1; D perhaps matches TRBD1 (6 bases). The CDR3 contains 13 residues. CDR1 is SGHTS, CDR2 YDEGEE, per germline. Trimming stripped 4 bases from V and 7 bases from J, with 14 bases between. The CDR3 sequence is CASSLIGQFEAFF. The CDR3 DNA follows: TGTGCCAGCAGCCTTATCGGACAGTTTGAAGCTTTCTTT.

This chain uses TRBV6-1 with TRBJ1-1, with D maybe TRBD1 (6 bases). Trimming cost V 2 bases and J 1 base, with 14 bases left between them. CDR1 and CDR2 (germline): MNHNS, SASEGT. This CDR3 contains 16 residues. DNA of the CDR3: TGTGCCAGCAGTGAATTGGGGGGGCGCGGGAACACTGAAGCTTTCTTT. Translating it yields CASSELGGRGNTEAFF.

V gene TRBV9 combines with J gene TRBJ1-1; a possible D gene is TRBD1 (6 bases). The CDR3 has 14 residues. V lost 4 bases and J 0 bases, leaving 10 bases between the germline ends. Germline loops: CDR1 SGDLS, CDR2 YYNGEE. CDR3 DNA: TGTGCCAGCAGCCAGGGACACCTGAACACTGAAGCTTTCTTT. Its translation: CASSQGHLNTEAFF.

The chain is built from TRBV9 and TRBJ1-3; D is unclear. Germline V lookup: CDR1 SGDLS, CDR2 YYNGEE. The ends were cut back, 1 base at V and 0 bases at J, with 8 bases in the middle. This CDR3 has 15 amino acids. The CDR3, as DNA: TGTGCCAGCAGCGTAACAGCATTCTCTGGAAACACCATATATTTT. Its translation: CASSVTAFSGNTIYF.

This sequence joins TRBV28 and TRBJ2-6, with a possible D match to TRBD1 (6 bases). The ends were cut back, 6 bases at V and 0 bases at J, with 18 bases in the middle. The CDR3 consists of 18 residues. CDR1 is MDHEN and CDR2 is SYDVKM in the germline V gene. CDR3 protein: CASRHRTGISSGANVLTF. In nucleotides, the CDR3 is TGTGCCAGCAGGCACCGAACAGGGATCAGCTCTGGGGCCAACGTCCTGACTTTC.

The chain combines TRBV7-3 with TRBJ2-1, with 9 bases that match TRBD2. This CDR3 has 15 residues. Trimming at V came to 5 bases and at J to 9 bases, leaving 11 bases not matched to a gene. Germline assignment: CDR1 SGHTA and CDR2 FQGTGA. The CDR3 region is CASSPRVAGVTEQFF. The CDR3 nucleotides read TGTGCCAGCAGCCCCCGGGTAGCGGGAGTGACTGAGCAGTTCTTC.

The chain links TRBV18 to TRBJ2-3; TRBD1 is a possible D gene (5 bases). Germline V gene data show CDR1 as KGHSH and CDR2 as LQKENI. The V end lost 4 bases, the J end lost 2 bases, and 16 bases lay between the germline ends. The CDR3 sequence is 16 residues long. The CDR3: CASSLQGIGHTDTQYF. The CDR3 nucleotides are TGTGCCAGCTCACTGCAGGGTATAGGGCACACAGATACGCAGTATTTT.

This chain uses TRBV2 with TRBJ2-5; 9 bases match TRBD1. Unmatched junction bases numbered 9, after V lost 6 bases and J lost 4 bases. The CDR3 has 15 residues. Germline V gene lookup returns CDR1 SNHLY and CDR2 FYNNEI. CDR3 sequence reads: CASSLQGASGETQYF. The CDR3 DNA follows: TGTGCCAGCAGCTTACAGGGGGCGTCCGGAGAGACCCAGTACTTC.

This sequence joins TRBV7-8 and TRBJ2-7, with TRBD2 identical over 8 bases. The CDR3 loop spans 18 amino acids. The junction had 15 bases not matched to a gene; V was cut back by 5 bases and J by 0 bases. Germline-derived CDR1 and CDR2 are SGHVS and FQNEAQ. CDR3 bases: TGTGCCAGCAGCCCCGAGGGTCTACTAGCGGAAAGCTCCTACGAGCAGTACTTC. This gives the protein CASSPEGLLAESSYEQYF.

This sequence joins TRBV27 and TRBJ1-1, with TRBD1 matching over 12 bases. V shed 3 bases, J shed 9 bases, and the junction held 8 bases outside the gene matches. Germline assignment: CDR1 MNHEY and CDR2 SMNVEV (reference sequence). The length of the CDR3 is 15 residues. Here the CDR3 DNA reads TGTGCCAGCAGTTTGGCGGGACAGGGGGCCTTAAAAGCTTTCTTT. Translating it yields CASSLAGQGALKAFF.

The chain carries TRBV10-3 and TRBJ1-1, with TRBD1 as a possible D gene (5 bases). V shed 0 bases and J shed 4 bases, with 6 bases lying between them. This CDR3 has 13 amino acids. The germline CDR1 and CDR2 sequences are ENHRY and SYGVKD. The CDR3 sequence: CAISESGGTEAFF. Here the CDR3 DNA reads TGTGCCATCAGTGAGTCGGGGGGCACTGAAGCTTTCTTT.

The chain recombines TRBV5-1 with TRBJ2-1; TRBD1 matches at 9 bases. CDR3 size: 14 residues. The germline V gene encodes CDR1 SGHRS and CDR2 YFSETQ. After removal of 4 bases from V and 7 bases from J, the junction contained 6 bases not matched to a gene. CDR3 loop: CASSRRTGENEQFF. CDR3 nucleotides: TGCGCCAGCAGCCGACGGACAGGGGAGAATGAGCAGTTCTTC.

The V and J genes are TRBV6-2 or TRBV6-3 and TRBJ2-3; possible D gene TRBD1, 6 bases. CDR1 MNHEY and CDR2 SVGEGT come from the germline V gene. This CDR3 comprises 17 residues. V was cut by 1 base and J by 0 bases, with 14 bases left in between. CDR3 amino acids: CASSYFRRQESTDTQYF. The CDR3, as DNA: TGTGCCAGCAGTTACTTCCGACGACAGGAAAGCACAGATACGCAGTATTTT.

V is TRBV21-1 and J is TRBJ1-1; TRBD1, the table's D call, lacks a check against the DNA. TRBV21-1 is listed as a pseudogene. The CDR3 runs 15 residues. The CDR3 DNA is TGTGCCAGCAGCCAAAGGACAGAACCGAACACTGAAGCTTTCTTT. It yields the protein CASSQRTEPNTEAFF.

The chain links TRBV28 to TRBJ1-5; D unclear. The CDR3 is 13 residues long. V dropped 3 bases and J dropped 0 bases, with 3 bases sitting between them. Germline V gives CDR1 MDHEN, CDR2 SYDVKM. CDR3 loop: CASSFSSNQPQHF. CDR3 DNA sequence: TGTGCCAGCAGTTTCAGTAGCAATCAGCCCCAGCATTTT.

V is TRBV25-1 and J is TRBJ1-4; D uncertain. The CDR3 is made up of 14 amino acids. Trimming removed 3 bases from V and 0 bases from J, with 5 bases in between. CDR1 is MGHDK and CDR2 is SYGVNS in the germline V gene. For the CDR3, the DNA is TGTGCCAGCAGTGACGGAGCAACTAATGAAAAACTGTTTTTT. Translated, it gives CASSDGATNEKLFF.

This clone was counted once. The V gene is TRBV28, the J gene TRBJ2-7; D uncertain. CDR3 size: 12 residues. V was trimmed by 5 bases and J by 3 bases, leaving 8 bases between them. The V gene's germline CDR1 is MDHEN and CDR2 SYDVKM. The CDR3: CASSEQFYEQYF. In DNA form, the CDR3 reads TGTGCCAGCAGTGAACAGTTCTACGAGCAGTACTTC.

This clone has a single count. This chain connects TRBV5-1 to TRBJ1-1; possibly TRBD1 for D (6 bases). The CDR3 loop spans 14 amino acids. The germline V and J ends were trimmed by 3 bases and 1 base, with 10 bases remaining between them. Germline CDR1 reads SGHRS; CDR2 reads YFSETQ. Here the CDR3 DNA reads TGCGCCAGCAGCTCCAGACAGGAGAACACTGAAGCTTTCTTT. It is translated as CASSSRQENTEAFF.

The V call is TRBV5-1, the J call TRBJ2-2, with D unclear. The ends were cut back, 1 base at V and 2 bases at J, with 9 bases in the middle. CDR1 and CDR2 (germline): SGHRS, YFSETQ. The CDR3 spans 15 residues. Here the CDR3 reads CASSLPGINTGELFF. The CDR3 DNA sequence: TGCGCCAGCAGCTTGCCAGGAATAAACACCGGGGAGCTGTTTTTT.

V gene TRBV4-1 combines with J gene TRBJ2-7; D is ambiguous. V gave up 0 bases and J gave up 4 bases, with 13 bases separating them. The CDR3 consists of 15 residues. The germline V gene has CDR1 MGHRA and CDR2 YSYEKL. CDR3 sequence (DNA): TGCGCCAGCAGCCAAGATGTCTTAGGCGGTTACGAGCAGTACTTC. It translates to CASSQDVLGGYEQYF.

The chain carries TRBV28 and TRBJ2-5; the match to TRBD1 covers 9 bases. V shed 7 bases and J 2 bases; nucleotides not matched to a gene: 5. In germline, CDR1 is MDHEN, CDR2 SYDVKM. This CDR3 is built from 14 residues. This CDR3 reads CASTTGGEQETQYF. For the CDR3, the DNA is TGTGCCAGCACTACAGGGGGCGAGCAAGAGACCCAGTACTTC.